This TCR beta chain was sequenced for a study of identical twins. The CDR3 is made up of 16 amino acids. The germline V gene encodes CDR1 DFQATT and CDR2 SNEGSKA (reference sequence). The J segment lost 5 bases and the V segment lost 0 bases, leaving 6 bases of the junction unmatched. Through template switching, a universal primer site was introduced, and the cDNA contained unique molecular identifiers. TCRdb reprocessed the 5' RACE reads with MiXCR, giving one entry per CDR3 protein. There are 350,000 to 450,000 distinct CDR3 sequences in the sample; about a fifth occur only once, and 10% to 15% lies in the top ten. Among all donors, each was a healthy Caucasian. This clonotype was recorded at least ten times.

J is TRBJ2-3 and V is TRBV20-1, with 12 bases aligning to TRBD2. This receptor was taken from a man between 50 and 59 years old in good health. Source material: naive T cells sorted from blood. As DNA, the CDR3 is TGCAGTGCTAGAGACAAGACTAGCGGGAGACAAGATACGCAGTATTTT. Protein sequence: CSARDKTSGRQDTQYF.